This is a list of T cell receptor beta chains from one sample in a study of CD8 T cells in Susac syndrome. TCRdb re-derived calls from the immunoSEQ multiplex PCR reads in MiXCR, one entry per CDR3 protein. The sample yields roughly 190,000 distinct CDR3 sequences, more than 85% seen once. The sample consisted of CD4+ T cells from PBMCs. The source is a human donor with Susac syndrome. CDR3s include the opening cysteine and the closing phenylalanine or tryptophan. D genes are given only for firm matches. The size of a clone is reported for some rows only, either as once, few or many, or as a class for expanded clones.

D	V	J	size	DNA	CDR3
TRBD2	TRBV4-2	TRBJ2-1	-	TGTGCCAGCAGCCAAGATCCCTGGGGAGGGATATCGTGGGACAATGAGCAGTTCTTC	CASSQDPWGGISWDNEQFF
TRBD2	TRBV6-6	TRBJ2-7	-	TGTGCCAGCACTGGGGAGGGGCTTTCCTACGAGCAGTACTTC	CASTGEGLSYEQYF
-	TRBV6-5	TRBJ1-2	-	TGTGCCAGCGGTTTTGTCGGCTCCGAGGTGATCTCTGGCTACACCTTC	CASGFVGSEVISGYTF
TRBD1	TRBV4-1	TRBJ1-5	-	TGCGCCAGCAGCCAAGAGACAGGGGGCCAGCCCCAGCATTTT	CASSQETGGQPQHF
-	TRBV20-1	TRBJ2-5	-	TGCAGTGCTTTCCGAGAGACCCAGTACTTC	CSAFRETQYF
-	TRBV30	TRBJ1-1	few	TGTGCCTGGGCTTCAGACCCCAACACTGAAGCTTTCTTT	CAWASDPNTEAFF
TRBD1	TRBV19	TRBJ2-1	-	TGTGCCAGTAGCCAAAGGGGGATGGGGACAGGGGGCCACAATGAGCAGTTCTTC	CASSQRGMGTGGHNEQFF
-	TRBV11-2	TRBJ1-1	-	TGTGCCAGCAGCCCATTCGGGGGTAGAAAAACTGAAGCTTTCTTT	CASSPFGGRKTEAFF
-	TRBV7-7	TRBJ2-5	few	TGTGCTAGCAGCTTAGGACAGCAAGAGACCCAGTACTTC	CASSLGQQETQYF
-	TRBV5-1	TRBJ2-7	-	TGCGCCAGCAGCCCGGACTTCCGCACCTACGAGCAGTACTTC	CASSPDFRTYEQYF
-	TRBV10-3	TRBJ1-2	-	TGTGCCATCAGCGGGACAACGGGGGGCTACACCTTC	CAISGTTGGYTF
TRBD1	TRBV19	TRBJ2-1	-	TGTGCCAGTCATAAGACAGGGCCCTACAATGAGCAGTTCTTC	CASHKTGPYNEQFF
-	TRBV3-1	TRBJ2-7	-	TGTGCCAGCAGCCAAGTGTCGACAGTTGCCTACGAGCAGTACTTC	CASSQVSTVAYEQYF
-	TRBV6-5	TRBJ1-5	-	TGTGCCAGCAGACCCCACGGGCGTGGGAATCAGCCCCAGCATTTT	CASRPHGRGNQPQHF
-	TRBV19	TRBJ2-5	-	TGTGCCAGTAGTATCTTACTGGGGGGCCAAGAGACCCAGTACTTC	CASSILLGGQETQYF
-	TRBV11-3	TRBJ2-5	-	TGTGCCAGCAGCAAGAGGTCAAGGACCCAGTACTTC	CASSKRSRTQYF
-	TRBV10-3	TRBJ2-2	-	TGTGCCATCTCCCTGAACACCGGGGAGCTGTTTTTT	CAISLNTGELFF
-	TRBV2	TRBJ2-7	-	TGTGCCAGCAGTGAATTAACCTACGAGCAGTACTTC	CASSELTYEQYF
TRBD1	TRBV12-3/TRBV12-4	TRBJ2-2	-	TGTGCCAGCAGTGGTCAGGGGGCAGTGAACACCGGGGAGCTGTTTTTT	CASSGQGAVNTGELFF
TRBD1	TRBV6-1	TRBJ2-5	-	TGTGCCAGCAGTGAAGTATGGGGACAGCCTCAAGAGACCCAGTACTTC	CASSEVWGQPQETQYF
-	TRBV11-2	TRBJ2-4	-	TGTGCCAGCAGCTTAGGAGGTAGTCGGGCCAAAAACATTCAGTACTTC	CASSLGGSRAKNIQYF
-	TRBV4-1	TRBJ2-7	once	TGCGCCAGCAGCCGGATGGGGCGGGAGCAGTACTTC	CASSRMGREQYF
TRBD1	TRBV15	TRBJ1-2	-	TGTGCCACCAGCAGAGATCATAGTATTCAGCCGGGACAGTCAAGAGGTGGCTACACCTTC	CATSRDHSIQPGQSRGGYTF
-	TRBV21-1	TRBJ2-3	once	TGTGCCAGCAGCAAGAGGACTAGCACAGATACGCAGTATTTT	CASSKRTSTDTQYF
-	TRBV10-2	TRBJ1-5	-	TGCGCCAGCAGTGACTTGGGGAGGAATCAGCCCCAGCATTTT	CASSDLGRNQPQHF
-	TRBV5-4	TRBJ2-5	-	TGTGCCAGCAGCATAAAGGACGGACAAGAGACCCAGTACTTC	CASSIKDGQETQYF
-	TRBV4-2	TRBJ2-2	-	TGTGCCAGCAGCCAAGATCAGCAAACCGTCACCGGGGAGCTGTTTTTT	CASSQDQQTVTGELFF
-	TRBV10-3	TRBJ1-2	-	TGTGCCATCGCTCAGAGCAACTATGGCTACACCTTC	CAIAQSNYGYTF
-	TRBV19	TRBJ1-5	-	TGTGCCAGTAGTATCGCCGGGGCGCCGCCGGGCTACTATAGCAATCAGCCCCAGCATTTT	CASSIAGAPPGYYSNQPQHF
-	TRBV4-1	TRBJ2-2	-	TGCGCCAGCAGCCATTACCCAGCGGGACAGCCTACGAACACCGGGGAGCTGTTTTTT	CASSHYPAGQPTNTGELFF
-	TRBV28	TRBJ2-5	-	TGTGCCAGCAGTAGAAAAGAGACCCAGTACTTC	CASSRKETQYF
-	TRBV20-1	TRBJ2-3	-	TGCAGTGCTAGGGGGGGCGGGACAGATACGCAGTATTTT	CSARGGGTDTQYF
-	TRBV5-1	TRBJ1-6	-	TGCGCCAGCAGCCCCGGGTCAGGCAGCGGCCATTCACCCCTCCACTTT	CASSPGSGSGHSPLHF
-	TRBV19	TRBJ1-4	-	TGTGCCAGTACCTCGGGGAGCCCAAATGAAAAACTGTTTTTT	CASTSGSPNEKLFF
-	TRBV12-3/TRBV12-4	TRBJ1-3	-	TGTGCCAGCACCCAGTGGCCTGGAAACACCATATATTTT	CASTQWPGNTIYF
-	TRBV10-3	TRBJ2-3	-	TGTGCCATCAGTGAGCGGCAGAACACAGATACGCAGTATTTT	CAISERQNTDTQYF
TRBD1	TRBV29-1	TRBJ1-2	-	TGCAGCGTCCAAAGGGGGCCCTATGGCTACACCTTC	CSVQRGPYGYTF
-	TRBV25-1	TRBJ2-7	-	TGTGCCAGCAGTGAAGTCGACAGATCCTACGAGCAGTACTTC	CASSEVDRSYEQYF
-	TRBV3-1	TRBJ2-1	-	TGTGCCAGCAGCCAGGTATCAGGTGAGCAGTTCTTC	CASSQVSGEQFF
TRBD1	TRBV20-1	TRBJ2-7	-	TGCAGTGCTAGACCTTATCGACAGGGAAGGGAGCAGTACTTC	CSARPYRQGREQYF
-	TRBV7-6	TRBJ1-2	-	TGTGCCAGCAGCCCAAATGAGTCACCGGGCGGCTACACCTTC	CASSPNESPGGYTF
-	TRBV6-2/TRBV6-3	TRBJ2-6	-	TGTGCCAGCAGTTACTCTCCGGGCGAGAAGGGGGCCAACGTCCTGACTTTC	CASSYSPGEKGANVLTF
TRBD2	TRBV15	TRBJ2-7	once	TGTGCCACCAGCCGGGGACTAGTCTACGAGCAGTACTTC	CATSRGLVYEQYF